Each of the 6 T cell receptor beta chains below was sequenced from the same sample in a study of T cells in Graves' hyperthyroidism and ophthalmopathy. The investigators amplified TCR beta CDR3 regions from RNA transcripts. TCR CDR3 regions were first amplified by RT-PCR with HTBI primers. TCRdb ran MiXCR on the multiplex PCR reads and lists one entry per CDR3 protein. The repertoire holds some 490,000 distinct CDR3 sequences, roughly a sixth seen once, with less than 30% in the top ten. Specimen: blood. The receptors derive from a woman aged 25 to 39 with Graves' ophthalmopathy.

This clonotype was seen at least ten times. DNA for the CDR3: TGCAGTGCTCTAAATTCGGGCGGGGGGAATCAGCCCCAGCATTTT. Its translation is CSALNSGGGNQPQHF. This chain links TRBV20-1 with TRBJ1-5; D is perhaps TRBD1 (5 bases). Germline values: CDR1 DFQATT, CDR2 SNEGSKA (reference sequence). The CDR3 has 15 amino acids. Trimming cost V 5 bases and J 4 bases, with 18 bases left between them.

Details on this clonotype: At one end, the junction sequence differs from germline, possibly due to a read error. The chain combines TRBV28 with TRBJ2-1; TRBD1 agrees at 7 bases. Germline V gene lookup returns CDR1 MDHEN and CDR2 SYDVKM. The CDR3 totals 12 residues. For the CDR3, the DNA is TGTGCCAGCAGCCTGACAGGGTTCAACCTGCTCTTC. Amino acids: CASSLTGFNLLF.

This clonotype was picked up many times. This chain connects TRBV20-1 to TRBJ2-7; D is perhaps TRBD2 (5 bases). The germline V gene has CDR1 DFQATT and CDR2 SNEGSKA (reference sequence). V shed 6 bases and J shed 3 bases, with 18 bases lying between them. The CDR3 loop spans 14 amino acids. The CDR3 loop reads CSAQSPGNDYEQYF. The DNA for the CDR3 is TGCAGTGCCCAAAGCCCGGGAAACGACTACGAGCAGTACTTC.

This clonotype was observed a few times. The gene calls are TRBV9 and TRBJ2-2; D is possibly TRBD2 (6 bases). The germline gives CDR1 SGDLS, CDR2 YYNGEE. CDR3 size: 16 residues. V was cut by 4 bases and J by 3 bases, with 16 bases left in between. For the CDR3, the DNA is TGTGCCAGCAGCAATCGGGCAGGCGGGGACACCGGGGAGCTGTTTTTT. This translates into CASSNRAGGDTGELFF.

This clonotype has just a few counts. The chain carries TRBV7-8 and TRBJ2-7, with 8 bases aligning to TRBD2. CDR1 is SGHVS and CDR2 is FQNEAQ in the germline V gene. The CDR3 is made up of 16 amino acids. V shed 5 bases, J shed 5 bases, and the junction held 14 bases outside the gene matches. The CDR3 region has the DNA TGTGCCAGCAGCAAGACAGCGGGAGCTAATCATAACGAGCAGTACTTC. Translation: CASSKTAGANHNEQYF.

The table lists this clonotype with a few counts. The CDR3 bases are TGTGCCAGCAGCGCGACTCGGAATGAGCAGTTCTTC. This translates into CASSATRNEQFF. The rearrangement uses TRBV5-6 and TRBJ2-1; D gene uncertain. The V end was cut by 4 bases, the J end by 7 bases, with 9 bases between. CDR1 SGHDT and CDR2 YYEEEE come from the germline V gene. This CDR3 has 12 amino acids.